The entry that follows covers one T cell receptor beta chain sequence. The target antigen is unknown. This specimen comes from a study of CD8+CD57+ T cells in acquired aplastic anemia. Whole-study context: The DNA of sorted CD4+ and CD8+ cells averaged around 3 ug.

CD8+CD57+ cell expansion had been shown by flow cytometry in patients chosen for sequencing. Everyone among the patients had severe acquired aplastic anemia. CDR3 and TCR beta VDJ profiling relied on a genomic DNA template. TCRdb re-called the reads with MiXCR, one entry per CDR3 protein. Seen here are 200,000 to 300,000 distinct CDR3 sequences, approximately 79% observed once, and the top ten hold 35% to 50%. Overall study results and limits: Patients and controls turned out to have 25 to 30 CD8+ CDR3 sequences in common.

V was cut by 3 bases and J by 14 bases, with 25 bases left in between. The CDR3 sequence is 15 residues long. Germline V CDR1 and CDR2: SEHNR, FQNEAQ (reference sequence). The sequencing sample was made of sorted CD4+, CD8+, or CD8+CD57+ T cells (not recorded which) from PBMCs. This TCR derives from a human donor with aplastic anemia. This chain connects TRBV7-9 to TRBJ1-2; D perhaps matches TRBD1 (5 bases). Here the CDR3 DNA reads TGTGCCAGCAGCTTTACAGGAAGCGGGGGGAGCGATGAGACCTTC. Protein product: CASSFTGSGGSDETF.